This T cell receptor beta chain was sequenced during a study of T cells in Graves' hyperthyroidism and ophthalmopathy. RNA transcripts served as the template for amplifying TCR beta CDR3 regions. RT-PCR in the first round (using the HTBI primer set) targeted the TCR CDR3. TCRdb fed the multiplex PCR reads into MiXCR, producing one record per CDR3 protein. The table lists around 520,000 distinct CDR3 sequences, 14% of them singletons, with more than 11% in the top ten. Hyperthyroidism patients were newly diagnosed, had disease duration under 2 months, and were aged 18 to 65 years. From 9 to 10 ml of fresh peripheral blood, PBMCs were isolated. This clonotype was observed at least ten times. What it binds is unknown. The study's findings and limits: Median prediction lead before ophthalmopathy onset was 6.5 months with the model. In the blood, most expanded thyroid clonotypes above 0.001 appeared as well.

This clonotype originated in a woman aged 40 to 55 with Graves' hyperthyroidism. Input material: blood.

CDR3 amino acids: CASRPGQVNTGELFF. CDR3 sequence (DNA): TGTGCCAGCAGACCGGGACAAGTGAACACCGGGGAGCTGTTTTTT. The J gene is TRBJ2-2, the V gene TRBV6-1, with D possibly TRBD1 on 6 matching bases. The CDR3 consists of 15 residues. Deletions cut 6 bases from V and 1 base from J, with 12 bases between. Looked up from germline, CDR1 is MNHNS and CDR2 is SASEGT.